This T cell receptor beta chain was observed in a study of regulatory T cells in long-lasting Graves disease. Building of the TCR beta libraries involved iRepertoire HTBI primers and Arm-PCR of CDR3 regions. Each CDR3 protein gets one entry after TCRdb re-called the multiplex PCR reads with MiXCR. The sample comprises some 560,000 distinct CDR3 sequences, 15% to 20% of which are singletons, and more than 20% rests with the top ten. Time point: newly diagnosed GD, antithyroid drugs for less than 3 months. The TCR library was made from RNA extracted from PBMCs. Study-wide results and limits: New patients shared about 880 public clonotypes, fewer than the roughly 2,500 shared by persistent patients. TRBV28, TRBJ1-2 and TRBJ2-5 emerged as the favored segments in persistent disease.

The V end was cut by 4 bases, the J end by 1 base, with 11 bases between. The V gene's germline CDR1 is SNHLY and CDR2 FYNNEI. The CDR3 has 15 residues. This clonotype showed up just a few times. What it binds is unknown. The sample was also linked to a second study, of T cells in Graves' hyperthyroidism and ophthalmopathy. According to that study: First-round RT-PCR with HTBI primers amplified the TCR CDR3 region. Blood shared most expanded thyroid clonotypes above 0.001.

The receptor comes from a woman aged 40-60 years with Graves disease. The sequenced sample was peripheral blood mononuclear cells (PBMCs), obtained at new diagnosis, from a patient treated with antithyroid drugs. V is TRBV2 and J is TRBJ2-1, with D possibly being TRBD2 (5 bases). The CDR3 nucleotides are TGTGCCAGCAGTGTCCGTCGGGGATCCTACAATGAGCAGTTCTTC. Its protein is CASSVRRGSYNEQFF.